Shown below are 25 T cell receptor beta chains from a single sample sequenced in a study of a mutant IDH1 vaccine in newly diagnosed glioma. Repertoires were generated with immunoSEQ multiplex PCR, while TCRdb's copy carries only in-frame clones and drops some. The table includes about 58,000 clones, around 80% detected once. Indicated time point: week 5, during vaccination. In the vaccine, a single dose held 300 ug of the mutant IDH1 20-mer peptide, along with topical imiquimod. No antigen has been identified for these receptors. This material consisted of PBMCs, taken from a glioma patient whose treatment included an IDH1 peptide vaccine. The source of these receptors is a woman in her 50s with glioma.

The chain is built from TRBV28 and TRBJ1-3; 7 nucleotides align to TRBD1. CDR3 length equals 13 residues. J gave up 0 bases and V 8 bases, and 1 base lay outside the gene matches. CDR1 and CDR2 from the germline V gene are MDHEN and SYDVKM. This CDR3 reads CASDRDSGNTIYF. The CDR3 DNA reads TGTGCCAGCGACAGGGACTCTGGAAACACCATATATTTT.

This clone is a singleton in its sample. The chain is built from TRBV19 and TRBJ1-5; D is possibly TRBD1 (6 bases). The germline gives CDR1 LNHDA, CDR2 SQIVND (reference sequence). The V and J ends lost 8 bases and 5 bases respectively, with 13 bases between them. This CDR3 spans 13 amino acids. CDR3 amino acids: CASSYRDYQPQHF. CDR3 nucleotide sequence: TGTGCCAGTTCCTACAGGGATTATCAGCCCCAGCATTTT.

The chain has TRBV6-5 and TRBJ2-4; D uncertain. CDR3 length: 13 amino acids. V was shortened by 7 bases and J by 2 bases, with 9 bases between the two germline ends. The germline V gene has CDR1 MNHEY and CDR2 SVGAGI. The CDR3 reads CASNGGSKNIQYF. In DNA form, the CDR3 reads TGTGCCAGCAACGGTGGATCCAAAAACATTCAGTACTTC.

This clone occurred once. The genes are TRBV19 and TRBJ1-4; unclear D gene. Trimming shortened V by 3 bases and J by 6 bases, and 8 bases separated the two germline ends. CDR3 length: 13 amino acids. Germline CDR1 and CDR2: LNHDA and SQIVND (reference sequence). The CDR3 DNA sequence: TGTGCCAGTAGTATCCGCCAGTATGAAAAACTGTTTTTT. Translating gives CASSIRQYEKLFF.

This clone was seen only a few times. The J gene is TRBJ1-5, the V gene TRBV16; 10 bases align to TRBD1. V lost 5 bases to trimming and J lost 3 bases; unmatched junction nucleotides: 4. The CDR3 spans 15 residues. Germline CDR1 and CDR2: KGHSY and FQNENV. CDR3: CASSIDRGLNQPQHF. CDR3 in DNA: TGTGCCAGCAGCATCGACAGGGGGCTCAATCAGCCCCAGCATTTT.

The rearrangement links TRBV20-1 to TRBJ2-1, with TRBD1 matching over 9 bases. CDR3 length: 11 residues. The V segment lost 6 bases and the J segment 7 bases; nucleotides outside the gene matches: 1. The germline gives CDR1 DFQATT, CDR2 SNEGSKA (reference sequence). The CDR3 here is CSADRGNEQFF. The CDR3 nucleotides read TGCAGTGCCGACAGGGGGAATGAGCAGTTCTTC.

The chain recombines TRBV6-1 with TRBJ1-1; 9 bases line up with TRBD1. The length of the CDR3 is 14 residues. Per the germline V gene, CDR1 is MNHNS and CDR2 is SASEGT. J lost 3 bases, V lost 11 bases, and 10 bases had no gene match. As DNA, the CDR3 is TGTGCCGCGGAACGGACAGGGGTCTACACTGAAGCTTTCTTT. It specifies CAAERTGVYTEAFF.

This chain joins TRBV9 and TRBJ1-2; 7 bases map to TRBD1. The CDR3 is 16 residues long. Germline CDR1 is SGDLS and CDR2 is YYNGEE. V lost 3 bases and J lost 8; bases outside the gene matches: 16. The CDR3 loop is CASSEQGRSSSGGYTF. The CDR3 bases are TGTGCCAGCAGCGAACAGGGGAGAAGTTCATCGGGGGGCTACACCTTC.

The CDR3: CAWSEDTAKSTDTQYF. In DNA form, the CDR3 reads TGTGCCTGGAGTGAGGACACCGCTAAAAGCACAGATACGCAGTATTTT. The chain recombines TRBV30 with TRBJ2-3; TRBD1 is a possible D gene (5 bases). Trimming took off 1 base at V and 0 bases at J, with 14 bases between the two ends. This CDR3 is 16 amino acids long. CDR1 is GTSNPN, CDR2 SVGIG, per germline (reference sequence).

This clone has more than one count but fewer than ten. The chain recombines TRBV29-1 with TRBJ1-1; D call uncertain. The CDR3 extends over 12 amino acids. Per germline, CDR1 SQVTM and CDR2 ANQGSEA. V dropped 4 bases and J dropped 3 bases, with 9 bases sitting between them. The CDR3 loop reads CSVGMVHTEAFF. CDR3 DNA: TGCAGCGTTGGTATGGTTCACACTGAAGCTTTCTTT.

V is TRBV30 and J is TRBJ1-1, with D unclear. Per the germline V gene, CDR1 is GTSNPN and CDR2 is SVGIG (reference sequence). The CDR3 is 11 amino acids. V was cut by 0 bases and J by 6 bases, with 5 bases left in between. CDR3 nucleotide sequence: TGTGCCTGGAGTGTTTCGGCTGAAGCTTTCTTT. As protein: CAWSVSAEAFF.

The rearrangement links TRBV6-5 to TRBJ1-1; D may be TRBD1 (5 bases). The CDR3 runs 15 residues. V gave up 0 bases and J gave up 6 bases, with 14 bases separating them. Germline V lookup: CDR1 MNHEY, CDR2 SVGAGI. CDR3 sequence reads: CASSYSGQGEAEAFF. The CDR3 DNA follows: TGTGCCAGCAGTTACTCGGGGCAGGGAGAGGCTGAAGCTTTCTTT.

This chain links TRBV5-4 with TRBJ2-7; D ambiguous. Germline loops: CDR1 SGHNT, CDR2 YYREEE (reference sequence). Trimming removed 3 bases from V and 2 bases from J, with 6 bases in between. The CDR3 contains 12 residues. The CDR3 coding sequence is TGTGCCAGCAGCTCATCCACCTACGAGCAGTACTTC. Translation gives CASSSSTYEQYF.

The chain joins TRBV6-1 to TRBJ1-2, with D maybe TRBD1 (6 bases). The CDR3 is made up of 14 amino acids. V lost 6 bases and J 6 bases, leaving 17 bases between the germline ends. Looked up from germline, CDR1 is MNHNS and CDR2 is SASEGT. CDR3 DNA: TGTGCCAGCAGCCCTGACAGGAATGTCCATGGCTACACCTTC. It encodes CASSPDRNVHGYTF.

V gene TRBV5-4 combines with J gene TRBJ2-5; no definite D call. This CDR3 is 13 amino acids long. Trimming stripped 1 base from V and 6 bases from J, with 10 bases between. Germline assignment: CDR1 SGHNT and CDR2 YYREEE (reference sequence). In DNA, the CDR3 is TGTGCCAGCAGCTTGTGGGTAGGGAAGACCCAGTACTTC. As protein: CASSLWVGKTQYF.

The genes are TRBV7-9 and TRBJ1-3; no reliable D call. Deletions cut 0 bases from V and 0 bases from J, with 9 bases between. CDR3 length equals 16 residues. The V gene's germline CDR1 is SEHNR and CDR2 FQNEAQ (reference sequence). For the CDR3, the DNA is TGTGCCAGCAGCTTAGCCGGTTCTTACTCTGGAAACACCATATATTTT. It encodes CASSLAGSYSGNTIYF.

The J gene is TRBJ1-1, the V gene TRBV7-2, with 9 bases fitting TRBD1. The junction had 4 bases not matched to a gene; V was cut back by 5 bases and J by 3 bases. Germline-derived CDR1 and CDR2 are SGHTA and FQGNSA. The CDR3 loop spans 14 amino acids. This CDR3 is CASSPGTGYTEAFF. For the CDR3, the DNA is TGTGCCAGCAGCCCCGGGACAGGGTACACTGAAGCTTTCTTT.

J is TRBJ1-5 and V is TRBV6-5; D not certain. Germline-derived CDR1 and CDR2 are MNHEY and SVGAGI. The ends were cut back, 6 bases at V and 1 base at J, with 13 bases in the middle. CDR3 length: 15 amino acids. The CDR3 region has the DNA TGTGCCAGCAGACCCTCGACACGCAGCAATCAGCCCCAGCATTTT. It yields the protein CASRPSTRSNQPQHF.

This chain connects TRBV6-6 to TRBJ1-2; D is undetermined. The length of the CDR3 is 14 residues. Trimming took off 6 bases at V and 5 bases at J, with 16 bases between the two ends. CDR1 and CDR2 (germline): MNHNY, SVGAGI (reference sequence). CDR3 sequence reads: CASSRTVAGYGYTF. The DNA for the CDR3 is TGTGCCAGCAGCCGGACCGTCGCTGGGTATGGCTACACCTTC.

The genes are TRBV5-1 and TRBJ2-1; 8 bases line up with TRBD2. V gave up 4 bases and J gave up 5 bases; unmatched junction bases: 14. Germline assignment: CDR1 SGHRS and CDR2 YFSETQ. The CDR3 totals 17 residues. The CDR3 region has the DNA TGCGCCAGCAGCCATGGATGGAGCGGGGGAGCTAACAATGAGCAGTTCTTC. Encoded protein: CASSHGWSGGANNEQFF. The full variable domain, with the rest looked up from reference TRBV5-1 and TRBJ2-1, is KAGVTQTPRYLIKTRGQQVTLSCSPISGHRSVSWYQQTPGQGLQFLFEYFSETQRNKGNFPGRFSGRQFSNSRSEMNVSTLELGDSALYLCASSHGWSGGANNEQFFGPGTRLTVL.

J is TRBJ1-5 and V is TRBV19; D is possibly TRBD1 (5 bases). Trimming stripped 10 bases from V and 5 bases from J, with 21 bases between. The CDR3 runs 15 residues. Germline V gene data show CDR1 as LNHDA and CDR2 as SQIVND (reference sequence). CDR3 in amino acids: CATQRGDKSDQPQHF. The DNA for the CDR3 is TGTGCCACCCAGAGGGGTGACAAGAGTGATCAGCCCCAGCATTTT.

The CDR3 DNA sequence: TGTGCCAGCAGGACGGGACGCCTCGGGGATACTGAAGCTTTCTTT. Residues: CASRTGRLGDTEAFF. The chain has TRBV6-4 and TRBJ1-1, with D perhaps matching TRBD1 (5 bases). Germline V gene sequence: CDR1 MRHNA, CDR2 SNTAGT. Trimming pared 6 bases from V and 5 bases from J, leaving 19 bases between. The CDR3 has 15 amino acids.

The chain uses TRBV5-6 and TRBJ1-1, with D unclear. Germline-derived CDR1 and CDR2 are SGHDT and YYEEEE. This CDR3 has 18 amino acids. The V end was cut by 1 base, the J end by 5 bases, with 24 bases between. CDR3 sequence: CASSLWRDFAFGFTEAFF. The DNA of the CDR3 is TGTGCCAGCAGCTTGTGGAGGGATTTCGCCTTCGGGTTTACTGAAGCTTTCTTT.

CDR3 region: CASRSSGVDYTDTQYF. The CDR3 DNA reads as TGTGCCAGCAGGAGTAGCGGGGTAGACTACACAGATACGCAGTATTTT. The chain carries TRBV27 and TRBJ2-3, with TRBD2 identical over 8 bases. With 6 bases clipped from V and 2 bases from J, the junction kept 10 bases outside the gene matches. The germline gives CDR1 MNHEY, CDR2 SMNVEV (reference sequence). The CDR3 sequence is 16 residues long.

The V and J genes are TRBV4-1 and TRBJ1-1; D is unresolved. Germline CDR1 and CDR2: MGHRA and YSYEKL. Trimming cost V 1 base and J 1 base, with 13 bases left between them. CDR3 length equals 16 residues. The CDR3 bases are TGCGCCAGCAGCCAAGTGGGCCCGGCTACGAACACTGAAGCTTTCTTT. Its translation is CASSQVGPATNTEAFF.